The 19 T cell receptor beta chains below come from one sample, sequenced in a study of T cells in Graves' hyperthyroidism and ophthalmopathy. RNA transcripts were the template for amplifying TCR beta CDR3 regions. An initial round of RT-PCR targeting the TCR CDR3 relied on the HTBI primer set. TCRdb passed the multiplex PCR reads through MiXCR, listing each CDR3 protein once. The sample shows 300,000 to 450,000 distinct CDR3 sequences, approximately 18% of them seen only once. Sequencing was done on a sample of blood. The receptors come from a man aged 18 to 35 with Graves' ophthalmopathy.

This rearrangement joins TRBV6-1 to TRBJ2-1; 10 bases map to TRBD2. This CDR3 is 14 amino acids long. Germline values: CDR1 MNHNS, CDR2 SASEGT. V dropped 5 bases and J dropped 10; count of bases not matched to a gene: 8. CDR3: CASSPSGGAREQFF. DNA of the CDR3: TGTGCCAGCAGTCCCAGCGGGGGGGCAAGGGAGCAGTTCTTC.

This clonotype has a handful of counts. J is TRBJ2-1 and V is TRBV19; 11 nucleotides match TRBD2. V lost 6 bases, J lost 9 bases, and 7 bases stayed unmatched. Per the germline V gene, CDR1 is LNHDA and CDR2 is SQIVND (reference sequence). The CDR3 extends over 14 amino acids. The chain's CDR3 is CASRNSGGAPEQFF. For the CDR3, the DNA is TGTGCCAGTAGGAATAGCGGGGGGGCCCCTGAGCAGTTCTTC.

This clonotype was picked up many times. The gene calls are TRBV20-1 and TRBJ1-4, with 8 bases identical to TRBD1. The germline gives CDR1 DFQATT, CDR2 SNEGSKA (reference sequence). CDR3 length: 13 amino acids. V shed 6 bases, J shed 7 bases, and the junction held 7 bases outside the gene matches. The CDR3 here is CSAETGGGEKLFF. The CDR3 coding sequence is TGCAGTGCGGAAACAGGGGGTGGTGAAAAACTGTTTTTT.

This clonotype was seen ten or more times. The V gene is TRBV28, the J gene TRBJ2-1, with 10 bases that match TRBD1. The trim removed 5 bases at V and 7 bases at J, leaving 14 bases unmatched. This CDR3 spans 17 amino acids. In germline, CDR1 is MDHEN, CDR2 SYDVKM. The CDR3 DNA reads TGTGCCAGCAGTCTCTGGACAGGGGGGCGAGTGGGGAATGAGCAGTTCTTC. This translates into CASSLWTGGRVGNEQFF.

This clonotype was counted ten times or more. The rearrangement joins TRBV20-1 to TRBJ1-4; 9 positions agree with TRBD1. CDR1 and CDR2 (germline): DFQATT, SNEGSKA (reference sequence). The CDR3 contains 14 residues. V gave up 6 bases and J gave up 8 bases; unmatched junction bases: 10. The DNA of the CDR3 is TGCAGTGCGGACAAGGGACAGGGTAACGAAAAACTGTTTTTT. Its protein is CSADKGQGNEKLFF.

The rearrangement links TRBV28 to TRBJ2-2, with 9 bases fitting TRBD1. Trimming removed 6 bases from V and 6 bases from J; junction bases left unmatched: 8. This CDR3 has 15 residues. Germline V gene lookup returns CDR1 MDHEN and CDR2 SYDVKM. The CDR3 DNA reads TGTGCCAGCAGCAGAGAGGGACAGGGCTCCGGGGAGCTGTTTTTT. It yields the protein CASSREGQGSGELFF.

This clonotype was seen a few times. An end of the junction does not agree with germline; a read error may underlie this. The V gene is TRBV12-3 or TRBV12-4, the J gene TRBJ2-2; 8 positions match TRBD1. This CDR3 is built from 15 residues. CDR3 DNA sequence: TGTGCCAGCAGCTTAGGACAGGGTTGGGGCGGGGAGCTGTTTTTT. It encodes CASSLGQGWGGELFF.

This clonotype occurred a few times. J is TRBJ1-6 and V is TRBV7-2, with D hard to call. Germline CDR1 and CDR2: SGHTA and FQGNSA. The CDR3 extends over 15 amino acids. The germline V and J ends were trimmed by 0 bases and 7 bases, with 10 bases remaining between them. As DNA, the CDR3 is TGTGCCAGCAGCTTAGCGCTGTGGGAGAATTCACCCCTCCACTTT. It yields the protein CASSLALWENSPLHF.

This clonotype was counted a few times. The chain is built from TRBV3-1 and TRBJ1-4, with D hard to call. The CDR3 is 15 residues long. Trimming stripped 0 bases from V and 7 bases from J, with 12 bases between. CDR1 is LGHDT, CDR2 YNNKEL, per germline (reference sequence). The CDR3 sequence: CASSQDIRGFEKLFF. CDR3 nucleotide sequence: TGTGCCAGCAGCCAAGATATTCGGGGTTTTGAAAAACTGTTTTTT.

V usage is TRBV28 and J usage is TRBJ2-4; tentatively, D is TRBD2 (7 bases). The germline V gene has CDR1 MDHEN and CDR2 SYDVKM. The CDR3 is 13 amino acids. The V end lost 3 bases, the J end lost 6 bases, and 9 bases lay between the germline ends. Here the CDR3 DNA reads TGTGCCAGCAGTTTGCGGGGGCCAAACATTCAGTACTTC. Protein sequence: CASSLRGPNIQYF.

This clonotype was seen repeatedly, ten times or more. The V and J genes are TRBV20-1 and TRBJ2-7, with 7 bases identical to TRBD1. The junction had 7 bases not matched to a gene; V was cut back by 2 bases and J by 0 bases. CDR1 and CDR2 (germline): DFQATT, SNEGSKA (reference sequence). CDR3 length equals 15 residues. This chain's CDR3 is CSARPLQGLSYEQYF. The CDR3 nucleotides read TGCAGTGCTAGACCCTTACAGGGGCTCTCCTACGAGCAGTACTTC.

J is TRBJ2-3 and V is TRBV5-1; 9 bases are shared with TRBD1. With V trimmed by 4 bases and J by 5 bases, 11 bases remained unmatched. The CDR3 is 16 amino acids. Germline V gene sequence: CDR1 SGHRS, CDR2 YFSETQ. The CDR3: CASSGYTGGAKDTQYF. The CDR3 nucleotides read TGCGCCAGCAGCGGCTACACAGGGGGCGCGAAAGATACGCAGTATTTT.

The chain employs TRBV12-3 or TRBV12-4 and TRBJ2-4, with D hard to call. This CDR3 spans 13 amino acids. The V and J ends lost 7 bases and 4 bases respectively, with 11 bases between them. The CDR3 sequence: CASTKGTKNIQYF. The CDR3 DNA reads TGTGCCAGCACCAAAGGCACGAAAAACATTCAGTACTTC.

The chain couples TRBV10-1 to TRBJ1-2; no clear D. The CDR3 is 13 residues long. Trimming pared 4 bases from V and 6 bases from J, leaving 12 bases between. Germline CDR1 reads WNHNN; CDR2 reads SYGVQD (reference sequence). The CDR3 nucleotides read TGCGCCAGCAGTGCGGTGAGGGCGGATGGCTACACCTTC. Amino acid sequence: CASSAVRADGYTF.

This clonotype has ten or more counts. The chain uses TRBV11-1 and TRBJ1-1, with D possibly matching TRBD1 (6 bases). V was cut by 7 bases and J by 7 bases, with 25 bases left in between. Per the germline V gene, CDR1 is SGHAT and CDR2 is FQDESV (reference sequence). CDR3 length equals 16 residues. The CDR3 is CASTKVGRGGENEAFF. CDR3 coding DNA: TGTGCCAGCACCAAGGTGGGCAGGGGCGGAGAAAATGAAGCTTTCTTT.

The chain has TRBV20-1 and TRBJ2-1, with 11 bases lining up with TRBD2. CDR1 DFQATT and CDR2 SNEGSKA come from the germline V gene (reference sequence). J gave up 7 bases and V 3 bases, and 17 bases lay outside the gene matches. CDR3 length: 18 amino acids. CDR3 amino acids: CSARSRRLSGGAGNEQFF. The CDR3 bases are TGCAGTGCTAGGTCCCGCCGACTTAGCGGGGGGGCCGGGAATGAGCAGTTCTTC.

This clonotype appeared many times. The chain links TRBV2 to TRBJ1-4, with D possibly matching TRBD1 (5 bases). The germline V gene encodes CDR1 SNHLY and CDR2 FYNNEI. Trimming shortened V by 10 bases and J by 4 bases, and 13 bases separated the two germline ends. The CDR3 extends over 13 amino acids. Written as DNA, the CDR3 is TGTGCCACGAAGGGGAATTATAATGAAAAACTGTTTTTT. Translation: CATKGNYNEKLFF.

The chain couples TRBV20-1 to TRBJ2-5, with 8 positions matching TRBD2. The germline V gene has CDR1 DFQATT and CDR2 SNEGSKA (reference sequence). The CDR3 spans 15 residues. After removal of 0 bases from V and 5 bases from J, the junction contained 8 bases not matched to a gene. CDR3 nucleotides: TGCAGTGCTAGAGATCGCGGGGGGATTTGGGAGACCCAGTACTTC. It specifies CSARDRGGIWETQYF.

This chain links TRBV29-1 with TRBJ1-3; D ambiguous. Trimming shortened V by 1 base and J by 0 bases, and 10 bases separated the two germline ends. CDR1 SQVTM and CDR2 ANQGSEA come from the germline V gene. The CDR3 is 15 amino acids. CDR3 in DNA: TGCAGCGTTGAAGGTCAGGCGAGCTCTGGAAACACCATATATTTT. This encodes CSVEGQASSGNTIYF.